These T cell receptor beta chains were read from a single sample in a study of blood T cells in healthy people across ages. MiXCR, run by TCRdb on the 5' RACE reads, gives a single entry per CDR3 protein. The table shows roughly 730,000 distinct CDR3 sequences, with approximately 53% occurring only once. Sequenced input: blood. The receptors derive from a man aged 35 to 55 in good health. CDR3s include the opening cysteine and the closing phenylalanine or tryptophan. D genes are given only for firm matches. Expanded clones are given a class, and other clones once, few, many or no size at all.

j_call | cdr3_length | v_call | d_call | clone_size | cdr3_aa | cdr3_nt
TRBJ2-1 | 14 | TRBV2 | NA | NA | CASSEVRGYNEQFF | TGTGCCAGCAGTGAAGTTAGGGGTTACAATGAGCAGTTCTTC
TRBJ2-5 | 12 | TRBV5-1 | NA | few | CASSYESETQYF | TGCGCCAGCAGCTACGAATCGGAGACCCAGTACTTC
TRBJ1-1 | 12 | TRBV20-1 | NA | NA | CSARARATEAFF | TGCAGTGCTAGAGCCAGGGCAACTGAAGCTTTCTTT
TRBJ2-2 | 18 | TRBV11-2 | TRBD2 | NA | CASSSRTSGRGVTGELFF | TGTGCCAGCAGCTCCCGGACTAGCGGGAGGGGTGTTACCGGGGAGCTGTTTTTT
TRBJ1-1 | 14 | TRBV6-6 | NA | NA | CASSYGEAPSEAFF | TGTGCCAGCAGTTACGGAGAGGCCCCCTCTGAAGCTTTCTTT
TRBJ2-5 | 15 | TRBV28 | NA | NA | CASSPPSLGQETQYF | TGTGCCAGCAGTCCCCCCTCACTAGGTCAAGAGACCCAGTACTTC
TRBJ1-2 | 17 | TRBV20-1 | NA | many | CSARTAAGTGVYYGYTF | TGCAGTGCTAGAACAGCCGCCGGGACGGGGGTTTACTATGGCTACACCTTC
TRBJ2-7 | 19 | TRBV29-1 | TRBD1 | NA | CSVLGQGVVSGRKTYEQYF | TGCAGCGTACTAGGACAGGGGGTGGTTAGCGGAAGAAAGACCTACGAGCAGTACTTC
TRBJ2-1 | 17 | TRBV7-3 | TRBD2 | NA | CASSSQPTSGGAGEQFF | TGTGCCAGCAGCTCTCAACCCACTAGCGGGGGGGCAGGTGAGCAGTTCTTC
TRBJ2-1 | 13 | TRBV6-6 | NA | few | CASSDSVVDEQFF | TGTGCCAGCAGTGACTCGGTGGTCGATGAGCAGTTCTTC
TRBJ2-3 | 16 | TRBV6-2/TRBV6-3 | NA | once | CASAPLGHTSTDTQYF | TGTGCCAGTGCTCCCCTGGGGCATACTAGCACAGATACGCAGTATTTT
TRBJ2-7 | 18 | TRBV5-1 | TRBD1 | NA | CASSLRTNAGTGSHEQYF | TGCGCCAGCAGCTTGCGAACTAACGCCGGGACAGGGTCCCACGAGCAGTACTTC
TRBJ1-5 | 14 | TRBV27 | NA | NA | CASSPNRERKPQHF | TGTGCCAGCAGTCCTAACAGGGAGCGGAAGCCCCAGCATTTT
TRBJ2-7 | 18 | TRBV5-1 | TRBD1 | few | CASSPLYPQQGVGGEQYF | TGCGCCAGCAGCCCACTTTACCCACAACAGGGGGTTGGCGGCGAGCAGTACTTC
TRBJ1-2 | 12 | TRBV20-1 | NA | NA | CSASFVGGGYTF | TGCAGTGCTAGTTTTGTTGGTGGGGGCTACACCTTC
TRBJ2-3 | 14 | TRBV27 | NA | many | CASSYGSSTDTQYF | TGTGCCAGCAGTTATGGGAGTAGCACAGATACGCAGTATTTT
TRBJ1-1 | 21 | TRBV9 | NA | NA | CASSERPGGAGLTEVGTEAFF | TGTGCCAGCAGCGAGAGGCCCGGGGGGGCAGGGCTGACTGAAGTCGGCACTGAAGCTTTCTTT
TRBJ2-1 | 12 | TRBV5-1 | NA | NA | CASSFGPSEQFF | TGCGCCAGCAGCTTCGGGCCAAGCGAGCAGTTCTTC
TRBJ2-7 | 14 | TRBV7-2 | TRBD1 | NA | CASSRNRGDDEQYF | TGTGCCAGCAGCAGAAACAGGGGAGACGACGAGCAGTACTTC
TRBJ2-1 | 11 | TRBV29-1 | NA | NA | CSVEVLETQFF | TGCAGCGTTGAAGTACTAGAGACCCAGTTCTTC